Listed here is a single TCR beta chain. This specimen belongs to a study of blood T cell repertoires in COVID-19. In the study overall: Samples of COVID-19 (acute and convalescent) were obtained from the United States, Italy and Spain. PBMCs, B-cell-depleted T cells, or T cells were the source of the cDNA or gDNA that made up the material.

Germline-derived CDR1 and CDR2 are SGHRS and YFSETQ. The CDR3 loop spans 11 amino acids. Trimming stripped 1 base from V and 10 bases from J, with 6 bases between. Produced via immunoSEQ multiplex PCR; TCRdb's table is partial and in-frame only. In the table there are some 20,000 clones, over 75% of which are singletons. Sequenced input: peripheral blood. This receptor was identified in a man aged 35-49 years with active COVID-19. The rearrangement uses TRBV5-1 and TRBJ2-1; possible D gene TRBD1, 6 bases. CDR3: CASSLTGEQFF. In DNA, the CDR3 is TGCGCCAGCAGCTTGACAGGGGAGCAGTTCTTC.